What follows are 18 T cell receptor beta chains derived from one specimen sequenced in a study of T cells in Graves' hyperthyroidism and ophthalmopathy (dated 2019 in TCRdb). The library was produced with multiplex PCR. The data were produced on an Illumina HiSeq 2000. Amplification of TCR beta CDR3 regions was carried out from RNA transcripts. A first-round RT-PCR of the TCR CDR3 used the HTBI primer set with the Qiagen OneStep RT-PCR kit. TCRdb itself trimmed the public reads at Q25 with fastp, ran MiXCR and retained productive beta chains. Rows with one shared CDR3 protein collapse into an entry with the most common genes and DNA. In this sample the table shows 700,000 or so distinct CDR3 sequences, more than 12% of which occur a single time. In total, the top ten clones hold roughly an eighth of the sample. Sequencing was performed on blood. These receptors all come from a woman aged 50 to 60 with Graves' ophthalmopathy.

In its sample, this clonotype was seen many times. This rearrangement joins TRBV28 to TRBJ1-1; no reliable D call. This CDR3 region has 12 residues. V lost 5 bases to trimming and J lost 5 bases, with 9 bases between them. Germline CDR1 and CDR2: MDHEN and SYDVKM. CDR3 nucleotides: TGTGCCAGCAGTCGCGTAAGGACTGAAGCTTTCTTT. It is translated as CASSRVRTEAFF.

This clonotype was counted between two and nine times. The chain has TRBV29-1 and TRBJ2-3, with D uncertain. Germline V gene lookup returns CDR1 SQVTM and CDR2 ANQGSEA. The CDR3 contains 13 residues. The V and J ends lost 3 bases and 1 base respectively, with 8 bases between them. The chain's CDR3 is CSVEKVGTDTQYF. The CDR3 DNA is TGCAGCGTTGAGAAGGTCGGCACAGATACGCAGTATTTT.

The chain links TRBV19 to TRBJ1-5; weak D call: TRBD1 (6 bases). The CDR3 runs to 15 residues. The V gene's germline CDR1 is LNHDA and CDR2 SQIVND (reference sequence). V was cut by 10 bases and J by 1 base, with 17 bases left in between. The CDR3 DNA sequence: TGTGCCACGACGAGGGGGACCGGGAGCAATCAGCCCCAGCATTTT. Its protein product is CATTRGTGSNQPQHF.

As DNA, the CDR3 is TGTGCCAGTAGTCATGGGGCAGGACCAAACACTGAAGCTTTCTTT. This sequence encodes CASSHGAGPNTEAFF. The rearrangement links TRBV19 to TRBJ1-1; the D gene is possibly TRBD1 (5 bases). The CDR3 contains 15 residues. The V gene lost 5 bases and the J gene lost 2 bases, with 15 bases spanning the gap. Germline CDR1 reads LNHDA; CDR2 reads SQIVND (reference sequence).

This clonotype occurred a few times. V gene TRBV7-8 combines with J gene TRBJ1-5; D is unclear. The V gene's germline CDR1 is SGHVS and CDR2 FQNEAQ. The CDR3 contains 16 residues. V lost 1 base and J lost 3, with 13 bases in between. This chain's CDR3 is CASSLEGGRPNQPQHF. CDR3 coding DNA: TGTGCCAGCAGCTTAGAGGGTGGGCGCCCCAATCAGCCCCAGCATTTT. The variable domain in full, with the rest retrieved from reference TRBV7-8 and TRBJ1-5, is GAGVSQSPRYKVAKRGQDVALRCDPISGHVSLFWYQQALGQGPEFLTYFQNEAQLDKSGLPSDRFFAERPEGSVSTLKIQRTQQEDSAVYLCASSLEGGRPNQPQHFGDGTRLSIL.

This clonotype came up many times. The CDR3 loop is CASSFNVLTNYEQYF. Here the CDR3 DNA reads TGTGCCAGCAGCTTTAATGTCTTAACTAACTACGAGCAGTACTTC. The chain links TRBV5-6 to TRBJ2-7; D is undetermined. Trimming pared 2 bases from V and 3 bases from J, leaving 15 bases between. The CDR3 spans 15 residues. In germline, CDR1 is SGHDT, CDR2 YYEEEE.

This clonotype was detected only a few times. The chain couples TRBV7-3 to TRBJ1-4; D not certain. The CDR3 is 15 amino acids. The germline gives CDR1 SGHTA, CDR2 FQGTGA. The V end lost 0 bases, the J end lost 0 bases, and 5 bases lay between the germline ends. The CDR3 sequence is CASSLTGATNEKLFF. CDR3 in DNA: TGTGCCAGCAGCTTAACCGGGGCAACTAATGAAAAACTGTTTTTT.

This clonotype was counted between two and nine times. V and J are TRBV25-1 and TRBJ1-2, with D maybe TRBD1 (5 bases). V lost 2 bases and J lost 6, with 19 bases in between. Germline assignment: CDR1 MGHDK and CDR2 SYGVNS. The CDR3 length is 16 residues. In nucleotides, the CDR3 is TGTGCCAGCAGTGAAGTGACCGGATGGGGGTCCCATGGCTACACCTTC. Its protein is CASSEVTGWGSHGYTF.

In DNA, the CDR3 is TGTGCCAGCAGCTTAGCCGATTTCAGTGGCTACACCTTC. This gives the protein CASSLADFSGYTF. The chain links TRBV11-2 to TRBJ1-2; D unresolved. This CDR3 region has 13 residues. The V gene lost 1 base and the J gene lost 7 bases, with 10 bases spanning the gap. The germline V gene has CDR1 SGHAT and CDR2 FQNNGV.

This clonotype has a handful of counts. V usage is TRBV6-2 or TRBV6-3 and J usage is TRBJ2-7; TRBD2 agrees at 8 bases. Germline V CDR1 and CDR2: MNHEY, SVGEGT. CDR3 length equals 15 residues. V lost 6 bases to trimming and J lost 3 bases; unmatched junction nucleotides: 10. CDR3 nucleotides: TGTGCCAGCAGCCGTAGCGGGAAGAGGGGCTACGAGCAGTACTTC. This translates into CASSRSGKRGYEQYF.

This clonotype was picked up many times. V and J are TRBV12-3 or TRBV12-4 and TRBJ2-1, with 9 bases fitting TRBD2. V shed 1 base, J shed 7 bases, and the junction held 14 bases outside the gene matches. The CDR3 consists of 18 residues. The chain's CDR3 is CASSLGLAVGGAGNEQFF. Here the CDR3 DNA reads TGTGCCAGCAGTTTAGGACTAGCGGTCGGAGGGGCTGGGAATGAGCAGTTCTTC.

To note about this clonotype: It may be a read error: a sequence one base away is much more abundant. The V call is TRBV5-6, the J call TRBJ2-7; 10 bases are a match to TRBD2. Germline V CDR1 and CDR2: SGHDT, YYEEEE. The CDR3 spans 16 residues. CDR3 nucleotides: TGTGCCAGCAGCTTGCCTAGCGGGAGTGGGGGCTACGAGCAGCACTTC. Translation gives CASSLPSGSGGYEQHF.

A few counts support this clonotype. The gene calls are TRBV19 and TRBJ1-1, with D possibly TRBD1 on 5 matching bases. V gave up 5 bases and J gave up 0 bases, with 13 bases separating them. Germline V gene data show CDR1 as LNHDA and CDR2 as SQIVND (reference sequence). The CDR3 extends over 15 amino acids. CDR3 sequence: CASSVRDLMNTEAFF. CDR3 nucleotide sequence: TGTGCCAGTAGTGTCCGGGACCTGATGAACACTGAAGCTTTCTTT.

Note on this clonotype: It may be a read error: a sequence one base away is much more abundant. The J gene is TRBJ2-3, the V gene TRBV20-1; 8 bases align to TRBD2. Germline CDR1 reads DFQATT; CDR2 reads SNEGSKA (reference sequence). CDR3 length equals 16 residues. CDR3 sequence reads: CSALPRGGRNTDAQYF. The DNA for the CDR3 is TGCAGTGCTCTACCCCGTGGCGGGAGGAACACAGATGCGCAGTATTTT.

This chain joins TRBV2 and TRBJ2-1; D is unclear. The CDR3 has 12 amino acids. The germline V and J ends were trimmed by 6 bases and 4 bases, with 7 bases remaining between them. Germline V gene data show CDR1 as SNHLY and CDR2 as FYNNEI. The CDR3 coding sequence is TGTGCCAGCAGCGGATATTACAATGAGCAGTTCTTC. Translating it yields CASSGYYNEQFF. The complete variable domain, with remaining parts taken from reference TRBV2 and TRBJ2-1, reads EPEVTQTPSHQVTQMGQEVILRCVPISNHLYFYWYRQILGQKVEFLVSFYNNEISEKSEIFDDQFSVERPDGSNFTLKIRSTKLEDSAMYFCASSGYYNEQFFGPGTRLTVL.

The table lists this clonotype with many counts. The chain employs TRBV6-2 or TRBV6-3 and TRBJ2-1, with D possibly TRBD1 on 6 matching bases. Trimming stripped 5 bases from V and 5 bases from J, with 19 bases between. CDR3 length equals 16 residues. Germline CDR1 and CDR2: MNHEY and SVGEGT. CDR3 amino acids: CASSKRRDISNNEQFF. Written as DNA, the CDR3 is TGTGCCAGCAGTAAACGACGGGACATAAGTAACAATGAGCAGTTCTTC.

This clonotype was counted between two and nine times. This sequence joins TRBV13 and TRBJ2-2; 13 bases match TRBD2. Germline V gene data show CDR1 as PRHDT and CDR2 as FYEKMQ (reference sequence). V lost 7 bases and J lost 6; bases outside the gene matches: 11. The CDR3 sequence is 17 residues long. This chain's CDR3 is CASTRPGLAGKAGELFF. CDR3 in DNA: TGTGCCAGCACGCGGCCGGGACTAGCGGGAAAGGCCGGGGAGCTGTTTTTT.

This clonotype was detected only a few times. The CDR3 nucleotides are TGTGCCAGCAGTTTGAGCAGGGTTGAATATCCTCTCCACTTT. It specifies CASSLSRVEYPLHF. The rearrangement joins TRBV28 to TRBJ1-6; D perhaps matches TRBD1 (5 bases). Trimming removed 3 bases at V and 16 bases at J, with 19 bases between. This CDR3 contains 14 residues. The germline V gene encodes CDR1 MDHEN and CDR2 SYDVKM.